This T cell receptor (beta chain) stems from a study of identical twins (dated by TCRdb to 2016 to 2017). Regarding the study in general: The study deep-sequenced TCR alpha and beta repertoires from monozygotic twins, unrelated adults of various ages and cord blood to test whether fetal clonotypes persist. To rule out contamination, the twin experiments were replicated at different times with different library preparation protocols. The investigation overall reported the following: Invariant T cells such as MAIT and iNKT could partly confound zero-insertion analyses, though diverse VJ usage argued against this for most clonotypes. Recombination models systematically underestimated out-of-frame TCR alpha sharing in monozygotic twins but agreed with sharing between unrelated individuals. Abundant cord blood beta clonotypes had fewer insertions, young adult naive repertoires showed a similar but weaker trend, and memory repertoires showed no such trend. The excess sharing between twins in beta out-of-frame sequences was weaker because fewer shared sequences reduced the signal-to-noise ratio. Compared with coincidental sharing between unrelated individuals, out-of-frame TCR alpha sequences shared between twins showed an excess of sequences with low generation probability. Because the same donors could not be followed over many years, conclusions were based on cross-sectional statistical analysis.

Notes on this clonotype: The target of this receptor is not known. The input lacks base qualities; no much larger clone sits a single base away.

All donors were healthy Caucasians. Three pairs of female monozygotic twins, all aged about 18 to 29 years, made up the twin cohort. Positive isolation kits from Invitrogen were used to isolate CD4+ and CD8+ T cell populations. V loses 6 bases of germline sequence and J loses 0 bases, and the interval between the two ends is 5 bases. The CDR3 contains 12 residues, cysteine and phenylalanine counted. Only the CDR3 region is kept as DNA, spanning 36 bases read in frame from base 1. Library generation was performed with 5' RACE. This sample was sequenced with an Illumina HiSeq 2000. A universal primer binding site was introduced by template switching, and a unique molecular identifier was present in the final cDNA, enabling accurate counting of TCR cDNA molecules. First-strand cDNA for TCR alpha and beta chains was synthesized from specific primers in the conserved constant-segment region. To control for contamination, each cDNA library was double barcoded with a SMART-Mk sample barcode plus Illumina barcodes. TruSeq adapter sequences, together with Illumina sample barcodes, were added in two successive PCR steps. The Illumina HiSeq platform was used with custom primers to sequence TCR alpha and beta cDNA libraries. Per the source publication's procedure: Unique molecular identifiers were extracted from raw reads with MiGEC, and CDR3 positions were determined with MiXCR. For each individual, recombination models were inferred using an EM algorithm with the repgenHMM and IGoR tools. Shared clonotype analysis was performed with the tcR package in R, normalizing sharing by the product of cloneset sizes. Out-of-frame nonproductive sequences were analyzed to study raw recombination free of thymic and clonal selection effects. Clones were called with MiXCR by TCRdb after fastp trimmed the public reads at Q25, and only in-frame beta chains were retained. Each CDR3 protein gets just one entry, which takes the most common genes and DNA from the rows behind it. V and J calls and clone size were set by TCRdb, not the authors. The sample table lists 450,000 or so distinct CDR3 sequences, roughly an eighth of them with a count of one. The top ten constitute about 0.97% of the sample.

This sample was also put to use in a study of yellow fever vaccine responses in identical twins. The second investigation adds: The authors reported that the T cell response to vaccination in identical twins appeared partly convergent and partly personalized. In identical twins, the study followed T cell clones that responded to the vaccine with precision.

The sequence was obtained from a woman aged 18-29 years in good health. Sequencing was carried out using CD4+ T cells sorted from blood. The chain joins TRBV12-3 or TRBV12-4 to TRBJ1-1, with the identity of the D gene unclear. The CDR3 in this case is CASSPVNTEAFF. DNA sequence: TGTGCCAGCAGCCCAGTGAACACTGAAGCTTTCTTT.